The rows below give T cell receptor beta chains drawn from one sample of a study of shared clonotypes between healthy human individuals. Here immunoSEQ multiplex PCR was the method, and the copy in TCRdb shows in-frame clones only, minus some. The sample yields over a million clones, roughly 74% seen once. The sequenced sample consisted of memory CD4+ T cells from PBMCs. The source of these receptors is a man aged 18 to 30 in good health. Some clones in this sample may be carry-over from other donors' samples. CDR3s include the opening cysteine and the closing phenylalanine or tryptophan. Fields, in order: V gene, clone size, J gene, D gene, CDR3 DNA, CDR3 protein. D genes are given only for firm matches. Clone size is stated in some rows and not others, as once, few, many or a class when expanded.

TRBV19	.	TRBJ2-6	.	TGTGCCAGTAGTATCTTGACAGCCTCTGGGGCCAACGTCCTGACTTTC	CASSILTASGANVLTF
TRBV5-1	.	TRBJ2-6	TRBD1	TGCGCCAGCAGCTCCAGGACAGGGGGCGGCTCTGGGGCCAACGTCCTGACTTTC	CASSSRTGGGSGANVLTF
TRBV7-9	many	TRBJ2-5	TRBD2	TGTGCCAGCAGCCCCGCCCTAGCGGGAGAAGAGACCCAGTACTTC	CASSPALAGEETQYF
TRBV27	.	TRBJ1-1	.	TGTGCCAGCAGCCGTGGCCTAGGACAGCCGAACACTGAAGCTTTCTTT	CASSRGLGQPNTEAFF
TRBV6-1	.	TRBJ1-5	.	TGTGCCAGCAGTACAGGGAATAGCAATCAGCCCCAGCATTTT	CASSTGNSNQPQHF
TRBV5-1	.	TRBJ2-3	TRBD2	TGCGCCAGCAGTCCCGGGGGAGGGCGCACAGATACGCAGTATTTT	CASSPGGGRTDTQYF
TRBV11-3	few	TRBJ1-1	TRBD1	TGTGCCAGCTCAGGGGGAGGAACTGAAGCTTTCTTT	CASSGGGTEAFF
TRBV19	.	TRBJ1-4	.	TGTGCCAGTAGTCCCCGCGTAGTGAGCGAAAAACTGTTTTTT	CASSPRVVSEKLFF
TRBV5-1	few	TRBJ2-3	.	TGCGCCAGCAGCGTCACAGATACGCAGTATTTT	CASSVTDTQYF
TRBV29-1	.	TRBJ2-7	.	TGCAGCGCCCATCTAGGGTACGAGCAGTACTTC	CSAHLGYEQYF
TRBV14	.	TRBJ2-5	TRBD2	TGTGCCAGTCCCAAACCAAACGGGACTAGAAGCCAAGAGACCCAGTACTTC	CASPKPNGTRSQETQYF
TRBV11-2	.	TRBJ2-7	TRBD2	TGTGCCAGCAGCTTATCCTCCGCGGGAGGGCCATCTCCTTACTACGAGCAGTACTTC	CASSLSSAGGPSPYYEQYF
TRBV7-9	.	TRBJ2-7	.	TGTGCCAGCAGCTTATCGGCTGCCTCCTACGAGCAGTACTTC	CASSLSAASYEQYF
TRBV28	.	TRBJ2-7	TRBD2	TGTGCCAGCAGTTTACCCCCCGGGACTAGGGGTGAGCAGTACTTC	CASSLPPGTRGEQYF
TRBV5-1	.	TRBJ2-1	TRBD2	TGCGCCAGCAGTTTGGGTACTAGCGATGAGCAGTTCTTC	CASSLGTSDEQFF
TRBV6-6	.	TRBJ2-5	.	TGTGCCAGCACTGGGGGGGCCAAGGGCCAAGAGACCCAGTACTTC	CASTGGAKGQETQYF
TRBV10-3	.	TRBJ2-4	.	TGTGCCATCAGTGAGGATAGCCGGGACATTCAGTACTTC	CAISEDSRDIQYF
TRBV7-2	many	TRBJ2-1	.	TGTGCCAGCAGCTTATTGACTAGGTCCGATGAGCAGTTCTTC	CASSLLTRSDEQFF
TRBV15	.	TRBJ2-1	TRBD2	TGTGCCACCAGCAGAGGTCCTAGCGGGAGGCCCTCCTACAATGAGCAGTTCTTC	CATSRGPSGRPSYNEQFF
TRBV7-3	.	TRBJ1-1	.	TGTGCCAGCAGCTCCACAGGGAACACTGAAGCTTTCTTT	CASSSTGNTEAFF
TRBV29-1	.	TRBJ2-5	TRBD2	TGCAGCGGGAACAGGCGGGGGGAGACCCAGTACTTC	CSGNRRGETQYF
TRBV27	few	TRBJ2-6	.	TGTGCCAGCTCGCCAGACCTTCCGGGGGCCTCTGGGGCCAACGTCCTGACTTTC	CASSPDLPGASGANVLTF
TRBV11-3	.	TRBJ2-2	.	TGTGCCAGCAGCCTCCTCCGGGACGGGGAGCTGTTTTTT	CASSLLRDGELFF
TRBV28	.	TRBJ2-5	TRBD1	TGTGCCAGCAGTTTATCGGGACAGGGAAGAAGTGAGGGAGAGACCCAGTACTTC	CASSLSGQGRSEGETQYF
TRBV28	.	TRBJ2-7	.	TGTGCCAGCAGAGGCGCGGGACGCAAAAACTCCTACGAGCAGTACTTC	CASRGAGRKNSYEQYF
TRBV18	.	TRBJ2-7	.	TGTGCCAGCTCACCATCGTTTAGGGACTACGAGCAGTACTTC	CASSPSFRDYEQYF
TRBV6-5	.	TRBJ2-7	.	TGTGCCAGCAGGATGACAGTGGGGCTCGAGCAGTACTTC	CASRMTVGLEQYF
TRBV9	.	TRBJ2-5	TRBD2	TGTGCCAGCAGCGGAATTACTAGCGGGAGCGGGGAGACCCAGTACTTC	CASSGITSGSGETQYF
TRBV5-4	.	TRBJ2-7	.	TGTGCCAGCAGCTCACAAGGTGGACGGGGGTTTTTCAGGGTCTACGAGCAGTACTTC	CASSSQGGRGFFRVYEQYF
TRBV7-2	few	TRBJ2-7	.	TGTGCCAGCAGCACAATGGGCTACGAGCAGTACTTC	CASSTMGYEQYF
TRBV7-2	.	TRBJ2-5	.	TGTGCCAGCAGCTCCCCCCCCGGGGGCCAAGAGACCCAGTACTTC	CASSSPPGGQETQYF
TRBV4-2	once	TRBJ1-2	TRBD1	TGTGCCAGCAGCCGAGATTTACAGGGGGCAATAGGCTACACCTTC	CASSRDLQGAIGYTF
TRBV28	.	TRBJ1-2	.	TGTGCCAGCAGTTTATCCCTCTCCAATGGTGGCTACACCTTC	CASSLSLSNGGYTF
TRBV7-2	.	TRBJ2-5	.	TGTGCCAGCAGCTTAACTATCGGCGAGGGTGGGACCCAGTACTTC	CASSLTIGEGGTQYF
TRBV5-1	.	TRBJ2-5	.	TGCGCCAGCAGCTTGGTTAGGGGAGGGACCCAGTACTTC	CASSLVRGGTQYF
TRBV28	.	TRBJ1-2	.	TGTGCCAGTGCTCACAGGTGGGATACCCTTAACTATGGCTACACCTTC	CASAHRWDTLNYGYTF
TRBV28	.	TRBJ1-1	.	TGTGCCAGCGGCAAATTGAACACTGAAGCTTTCTTT	CASGKLNTEAFF
TRBV18	.	TRBJ2-2	.	TGTGCCAGCTCCCCGGTGACGGTCCCCGGGGAGCTGTTTTTT	CASSPVTVPGELFF
TRBV5-3	.	TRBJ2-2	TRBD1	TGTGCCAGAAGCCCGTACCCAGCGACAGGGGGGACGCAAGCCACCGGGGAGCTGTTTTTT	CARSPYPATGGTQATGELFF
TRBV4-2	.	TRBJ2-3	TRBD2	TGTGCCAGCAGCCAAGATCCACTAGCGGGAGGGCCGATTACAGATACGCAGTATTTT	CASSQDPLAGGPITDTQYF
TRBV25-1	few	TRBJ1-4	TRBD1	TGTGCCAGCAGTGGAGACAGGGCAACTAATGAAAAACTGTTTTTT	CASSGDRATNEKLFF
TRBV27	few	TRBJ2-7	TRBD1	TGTGCCATCAGGGGTAGGGGGCATTACGAGCAGTACTTC	CAIRGRGHYEQYF
TRBV5-8	.	TRBJ1-5	.	TGTGCCAGCAGCCGGACGGGAAATAGCAATCAGCCCCAGCATTTT	CASSRTGNSNQPQHF
TRBV29-1	.	TRBJ1-3	.	TGCAGCGTCCCTTTTGGAAACACCATATATTTT	CSVPFGNTIYF
TRBV30	.	TRBJ1-1	.	TGTGCCTGGGAACAGGGAGGGGGTGAAGCTTTCTTT	CAWEQGGGEAFF
TRBV5-1	.	TRBJ1-2	TRBD1	TGCGCCAGCAGCTCCGAGGGGGCGAGTTATGGCTACACCTTC	CASSSEGASYGYTF
TRBV5-1	.	TRBJ1-4	.	TGCGCCAGCAGCCGGTACCGGGACGGTAATGAAAAACTGTTTTTT	CASSRYRDGNEKLFF
TRBV2	.	TRBJ1-2	.	TGTGCCAGCAGCATCGGGACGTTTGGCTACACCTTC	CASSIGTFGYTF
TRBV28	few	TRBJ1-4	.	TGTGCCAGCGGGGGGGCCGTCCGTGAAAAACTGTTTTTT	CASGGAVREKLFF
TRBV18	.	TRBJ2-7	TRBD2	TGTGCCAGCTCACCAGGGGAGGGTTACGAGCAGTACTTC	CASSPGEGYEQYF
TRBV29-1	.	TRBJ1-2	.	TGCAGCGTCGAATACGGGAGTTGGGGCTACACCTTC	CSVEYGSWGYTF
TRBV5-6	.	TRBJ2-5	.	TGTGCCAGCAGCCGACGGTTGCTAGCAGGTGTGGAGACCCAGTACTTC	CASSRRLLAGVETQYF
TRBV19	.	TRBJ1-2	.	TGTGCCAGTAGGACCGGGGGGTATGGCTACACCTTC	CASRTGGYGYTF
TRBV11-3	.	TRBJ2-2	TRBD2	TGTGCCAGCAGCCCCAAGAGGACTAGCTATGAGGCCGGGGAGCTGTTTTTT	CASSPKRTSYEAGELFF
TRBV7-8	.	TRBJ1-5	.	TGTGCCAGCAGCCCGGGACACAAATCTCTTGGCAATCAGCCCCAGCATTTT	CASSPGHKSLGNQPQHF